These T cell receptor beta chains were read from a single sample in a study of T cell responses to AZD1222 COVID-19 vaccine. Sequencing used immunoSEQ multiplex PCR; TCRdb keeps in-frame clones, though not all of them. Here the sample spans about 110,000 clones, around 88% being singletons. This specimen was peripheral blood, taken 28 days after the second AZD1222 dose. All receptors derive from an adult who received the AZD1222 COVID-19 vaccine. CDR3s include the opening cysteine and the closing phenylalanine or tryptophan.

v_call cdr3_aa
TRBV5-8 CASSLSLGSPLHF
TRBV19 CASSIGGVRRETQYF
TRBV5-1 CASSLAGEQETQYF
TRBV6-5 CASSGQGVMNTEAFF
TRBV6-5 CASSYSGWSPEQYF
TRBV29-1 CSARDSSPTDTQYF
TRBV5-4 CASSPDWVTGELFF
TRBV4-3 CASSRRQGADEQYF
TRBV27 CASSLNRGSYGYTF
TRBV6-5 CASTGTRETQYF
TRBV18 CASSSDAGVTGMEGYTF
TRBV25-1 CASSDSTGSRNTIYF
TRBV18 CASSPPGTYGYTF
TRBV7-9 CASSSGNTGELFF
TRBV18 CASSPPAGANGTFF
TRBV5-1 CASSLGTGIDTGELFF
TRBV6-6 CASSYGQITIAGELFF
TRBV6-1 CASSERGYNEKLFF
TRBV4-3 CASSQDGWQAGGADTQYF
TRBV4-2 CASSQEVQDNSPLHF
TRBV4-1 CASSTGTSYEQYF
TRBV19 CASSDRGRGTEAFF
TRBV6-2/TRBV6-3 CASSWGASYTF
TRBV5-1 CASSRGMEGRTEAFF
TRBV3-1/TRBV3-2 CASSQRRNNEKLFF
TRBV7-7 CASSPQGGGLDTQYF
TRBV5-8 CASSFAGTVPYEQYF
TRBV7-8 CASSSDDRSTEAFF
TRBV21-1 CASTQAGGPTDTQYF
TRBV12-3/TRBV12-4 CASSQTDNYGYTF
TRBV11-2 CASSSSRTALHF
TRBV6-5 CASSWGQGSGELFF
TRBV19 CASSMQGPYGYTF
TRBV14 CASSRRQGDGYTF
TRBV12-3/TRBV12-4 CASMGTENSPLHF
TRBV9 CASSVGAGSSYEQYF
TRBV9 CASSARGGKTEAFF
TRBV5-1 CASSFTTVEDGYTF
TRBV6-2/TRBV6-3 CASSPIRGSDYEQYF
TRBV6-5 CASIRGFGYTF